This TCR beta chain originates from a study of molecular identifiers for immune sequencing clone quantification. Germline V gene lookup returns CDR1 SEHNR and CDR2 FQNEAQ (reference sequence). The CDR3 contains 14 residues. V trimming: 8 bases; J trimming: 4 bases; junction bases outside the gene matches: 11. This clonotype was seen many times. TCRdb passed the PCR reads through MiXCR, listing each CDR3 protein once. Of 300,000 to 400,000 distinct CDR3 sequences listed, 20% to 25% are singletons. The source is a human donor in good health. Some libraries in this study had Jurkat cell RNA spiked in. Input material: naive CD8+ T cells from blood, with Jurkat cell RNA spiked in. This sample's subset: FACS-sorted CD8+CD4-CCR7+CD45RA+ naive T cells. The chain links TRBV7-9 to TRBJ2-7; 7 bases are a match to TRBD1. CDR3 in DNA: TGTGCCAGCGCACTTACCGGGACAGAGTACGAGCAGTACTTC. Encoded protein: CASALTGTEYEQYF.